This paragraph covers one T cell receptor beta chain sequence. No antigen is known for it. Within one base of it there is no much larger clone, and no base qualities were kept. This specimen comes from a study of somatic reversion in DOCK8 deficiency (dated by TCRdb to about 2020). A note on the overall study: T cell receptor beta repertoires were compared among DOCK8-deficient patients, DOCK8-revertant patients and healthy volunteers. The study investigated how somatic reversion of pathogenic DOCK8 variants alters lymphocyte differentiation and function in DOCK8 deficiency. The DOCK8-deficient patients included in the study had already been reported in previous work.

The healthy control blood was obtained from volunteer donors, who were supplied by blood services in Australia and France. Genomic DNA for TCR repertoire analysis was extracted from whole blood samples or from PBMCs. From cysteine to phenylalanine, the CDR3 is 13 amino acids long. Only the CDR3 DNA stays, 39 bases, in frame from base 1. V and J are truncated by 0 bases and 0 bases respectively, leaving an intervening sequence of 4 bases. In the germline V gene, CDR1 corresponds to SGHRS and CDR2 to YFSETQ. Libraries were made using multiplex PCR. TRB libraries were generated by one-step amplicon PCR from 90 to 100 ng genomic DNA using EuroClonality-NGS primers. Sequencing of TRB amplicons was performed on Illumina MiSeq instruments using 2 x 250 bp version 2 chemistry. The study's processing was this. IMGT/HighV-QUEST was used for primary TRB sequence analysis and V(D)J annotation. Repertoire diversity and composition were evaluated with VDJtools after nonfunctional clones were removed and downsampling was applied for comparisons between samples. In-frame beta chains were kept once TCRdb had trimmed the public reads at Q25 with fastp and called clones with MiXCR. Every entry covers one CDR3 protein and lists the most common genes and DNA from its rows. In this record, the V and J calls reflect TCRdb's handling and not the investigators' own analysis. The sample contains 2,000 to 3,000 distinct CDR3 sequences, 20% to 30% of them found a single time. The ten largest clones take up more than 8% of the sample.

The research as a whole found: Whether whole blood or PBMCs served as the source material for each individual sample was not specified in the methods.

This receptor was identified in a human donor in good health. The sequence joins TRBV5-1 to TRBJ2-7; the D gene remains uncertain. Sequenced input: peripheral blood. The CDR3 amino acid sequence is: CASSLASSYEQYF. Here is the DNA: TGCGCCAGCAGCTTGGCCAGCTCCTACGAGCAGTACTTC.